This is a list of T cell receptor beta chains from one sample in a study of OX40 agonist ivuxolimab in advanced cancers. Sequenced by immunoSEQ multiplex PCR; TCRdb stores in-frame clones only, minus some. The sample has tens of thousands of clones, 93% seen once. The material sequenced was CD4+ or CD8+ T cells sorted from blood, taken in a trial of the OX40 agonist ivuxolimab. These receptors all stem from an adult with an advanced solid tumor such as melanoma, head and neck, liver or kidney cancer. Both conserved end residues are part of each CDR3. Fields, in order: V gene, CDR3 length, J gene, CDR3 protein.

TRBV28	14	TRBJ2-7	CASSFLGGRSEQYF
TRBV27	13	TRBJ1-1	CASSGTGATEAFF
TRBV19	16	TRBJ1-4	CASSIYSDRPNEKLFF
TRBV13	15	TRBJ2-3	CASSSRTSGTDTQYF
TRBV7-6	11	TRBJ2-2	CASSPPGELFF
TRBV6-5	15	TRBJ2-2	CASSDSGSLTGELFF
TRBV5-5	16	TRBJ2-7	CASSLALGLSSYEQYF
TRBV4-3	21	TRBJ2-3	CASSQDVHSSGRAAVIDTQYF
TRBV5-1	14	TRBJ2-7	CASSLETSSYKQYF
TRBV7-2	15	TRBJ2-3	CASSSTSGMADTQYF
TRBV14	13	TRBJ2-1	CASSPIGASGEFF
TRBV28	13	TRBJ2-5	CASSLSGMETQYF
TRBV19	15	TRBJ2-7	CASSIRLAVSYEQYF
TRBV13	16	TRBJ1-2	CASSGNRVDVNYGYTF
TRBV12-5	13	TRBJ2-3	CASGLVGTDTQYF
TRBV11-2	14	TRBJ1-2	CASSLAPLNYGYTF
TRBV4-3	15	TRBJ1-2	CASSQRIVGWEGYTF
TRBV6-5	13	TRBJ2-7	CASSSGNSYEQYF
TRBV9	15	TRBJ2-7	CASSVSSGNSYEQYF
TRBV27	13	TRBJ2-5	CASRKKGWETQYF